The 7 T cell receptor beta chains below all came from one sample that was sequenced in a study of T cells in Graves' hyperthyroidism and ophthalmopathy. The TCR beta CDR3 regions underwent amplification using RNA transcripts as the source. When the TCR CDR3 underwent first-round RT-PCR, the HTBI primer set was used. TCRdb re-called the multiplex PCR reads with MiXCR, one entry per CDR3 protein. The top ten clones hold around a tenth of a sample with around 400,000 distinct CDR3 sequences, roughly an eighth of them seen once. Input material: blood. Receptors were obtained from a young woman with Graves' hyperthyroidism.

This clonotype was counted many times. The chain uses TRBV5-1 and TRBJ1-1, with 7 bases aligning to TRBD1. Germline CDR1 and CDR2: SGHRS and YFSETQ. The CDR3 covers 14 residues. V was pared by 7 bases and J by 1 base, with 7 bases of the junction left unmatched. The CDR3 region is CASRGGQTNTEAFF. The CDR3 nucleotides are TGCGCCAGCCGGGGGGGACAGACGAACACTGAAGCTTTCTTT.

The J gene is TRBJ1-4, the V gene TRBV16; D is perhaps TRBD1 (5 bases). V was cut by 0 bases and J by 5 bases, with 19 bases left in between. Looked up from germline, CDR1 is KGHSY and CDR2 is FQNENV. The CDR3 spans 18 residues. CDR3 DNA sequence: TGTGCCAGCAGCCAATCCAGGCAGGGAACGGGGCAAAATGAAAAACTGTTTTTT. The encoded protein is CASSQSRQGTGQNEKLFF. Complete variable domain (other parts from reference TRBV16 and TRBJ1-4): GEEVAQTPKHLVRGEGQKAKLYCAPIKGHSYVFWYQQVLKNEFKFLISFQNENVFDETGMPKERFSAKCLPNSPCSLEIQATKLEDSAVYFCASSQSRQGTGQNEKLFFGSGTQLSVL.

This clonotype was recorded a few times. Just one base apart from a much larger clone, this may be a read error. V and J are TRBV18 and TRBJ1-1; a weak D match, TRBD1 (5 bases). The CDR3 is 16 amino acids. Germline loops: CDR1 KGHSH, CDR2 LQKENI. The CDR3 sequence: CASPPTVSGMNTEAFF. As DNA, the CDR3 is TGTGCCAGCCCACCGACAGTTAGCGGAATGAACACTGAAGCTTTCTTT.

This clonotype was detected many times. The chain employs TRBV6-2 or TRBV6-3 and TRBJ2-3; no reliable D call. Between the trimmed V and J ends, which lost 8 bases and 1 base, there was a span of 13 bases. CDR1 is MNHEY and CDR2 is SVGEGT in the germline V gene. The CDR3 loop spans 14 amino acids. CDR3 amino acids: CASAQAIRTDTQYF. The CDR3 DNA reads as TGTGCCAGCGCGCAGGCTATACGCACAGATACGCAGTATTTT.

This clonotype was detected only a few times. The chain employs TRBV4-2 and TRBJ1-5; weak D call: TRBD1 (6 bases). Germline V CDR1 and CDR2: LGHNA, YNFKEQ. The CDR3 spans 15 residues. V lost 0 bases to trimming and J lost 3 bases, with 9 bases between them. CDR3 sequence reads: CASSQDRTDNQPQHF. DNA of the CDR3: TGTGCCAGCAGCCAAGATCGGACAGACAATCAGCCCCAGCATTTT.

The V gene is TRBV12-3 or TRBV12-4, the J gene TRBJ1-1; 9 nucleotides match TRBD1. CDR3 length: 14 amino acids. The ends lost 5 bases at V and 9 bases at J; junction bases unmatched: 10. CDR3 protein: CASSPTGGSFKAFF. The CDR3, as DNA: TGTGCCAGCAGTCCGACAGGGGGATCCTTTAAAGCTTTCTTT.

This clonotype was counted at least ten times. The gene calls are TRBV29-1 and TRBJ2-7; D remains unclear. Trimming cost V 1 base and J 0 bases, with 10 bases left between them. The CDR3 totals 14 residues. CDR1 SQVTM and CDR2 ANQGSEA come from the germline V gene. This chain's CDR3 is CSVEGLKGSYEQYF. As DNA, the CDR3 is TGCAGCGTTGAAGGGCTCAAGGGCTCCTACGAGCAGTACTTC.